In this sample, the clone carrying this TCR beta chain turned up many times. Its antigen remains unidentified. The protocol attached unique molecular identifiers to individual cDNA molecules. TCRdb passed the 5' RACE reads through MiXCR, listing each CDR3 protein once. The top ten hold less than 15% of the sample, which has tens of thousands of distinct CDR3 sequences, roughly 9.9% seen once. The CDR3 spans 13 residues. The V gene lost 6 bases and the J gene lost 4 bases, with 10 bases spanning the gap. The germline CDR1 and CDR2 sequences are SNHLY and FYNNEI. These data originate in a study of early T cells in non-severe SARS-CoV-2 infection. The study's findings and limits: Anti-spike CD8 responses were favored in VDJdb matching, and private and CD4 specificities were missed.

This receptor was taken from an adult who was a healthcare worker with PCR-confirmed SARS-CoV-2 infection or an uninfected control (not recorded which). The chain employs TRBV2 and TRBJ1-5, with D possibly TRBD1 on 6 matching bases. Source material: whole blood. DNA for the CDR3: TGTGCCAGCAGAAGTACAGGGAATCAGCCCCAGCATTTT. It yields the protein CASRSTGNQPQHF.